This is a list of T cell receptor beta chains from one sample in a study of T cell responses to AZD1222 COVID-19 vaccine. Measured with immunoSEQ multiplex PCR; TCRdb has only the in-frame clones, and not every one. The data contain more than 100,000 clones, roughly 85% of them singletons. The source material was peripheral blood, sampled 28 days after the second dose of the MenACWY control vaccine. These receptors came from an adult who received the MenACWY meningococcal vaccine as a control. CDR3s include the opening cysteine and the closing phenylalanine or tryptophan. The D gene is left open where the match is weak. Size is stated for part of the rows, as once, few or many counts, or as a class when the clone is expanded.

v_gene	j_gene	d_gene	abundance	CDR3nt	CDR3aa
TRBV28	TRBJ1-6	TRBD1	NA	TGTGCCAGCTCCGCCTTGGCAGGGGGCAATTCACCCCTCCACTTT	CASSALAGGNSPLHF
TRBV6-4	TRBJ2-1	TRBD2	NA	TGTGCCAGCAGTGAGCAATCGGGACTAGCGGGAGGTAGGCAGTTCTTC	CASSEQSGLAGGRQFF
TRBV6-5	TRBJ1-1	NA	NA	TGTGCCAGCAGGAGGGGGATGAACACTGAAGCTTTCTTT	CASRRGMNTEAFF
TRBV19	TRBJ1-1	NA	NA	TGTGCCAGTAGTATGAATGGATTGGGAAGGTACACTGAAGCTTTCTTT	CASSMNGLGRYTEAFF
TRBV30	TRBJ1-1	NA	NA	TGTGCCTGGAGTAGTAGGGGTGCGGGCACTGAAGCTTTCTTT	CAWSSRGAGTEAFF
TRBV28	TRBJ1-6	NA	NA	TGTGCCAGCAGTTTGGGGCTACAATCGGCAAAAAGCTCCTATAATTCACCCCTCCACTTT	CASSLGLQSAKSSYNSPLHF
TRBV14	TRBJ2-1	NA	once	TGTGCCAGCAGCCTCGACTGGGAGCAGTTCTTC	CASSLDWEQFF
TRBV9	TRBJ1-1	NA	once	TGTGCCAGCAGCGTAGTCTCAGGGGTTGAAGCTTTCTTT	CASSVVSGVEAFF
TRBV19	TRBJ1-1	NA	NA	TGTGCCAGTAGTAGGAACACTGAAGCTTTCTTT	CASSRNTEAFF
TRBV7-2	TRBJ2-3	TRBD2	few	TGTGCCAGCAGCTCGCGGGAGGGCCCAGCAGATACGCAGTATTTT	CASSSREGPADTQYF
TRBV9	TRBJ2-3	NA	NA	TGTGCCAGCAGCGTAGAGTGGACGGGCACAGATACGCAGTATTTT	CASSVEWTGTDTQYF
TRBV6-5	TRBJ1-4	TRBD1	NA	TGTGCCAGCAGAAGGACAGGGGGAAAACTGTTTTTT	CASRRTGGKLFF
TRBV5-1	TRBJ1-3	NA	NA	TGCGCCAGCAGCATGGACAGCCTAGGCAACACCATATATTTT	CASSMDSLGNTIYF
TRBV7-8	TRBJ2-3	NA	NA	TGTGCCAGCAGCTCCATCCGCGGATTTGGCACAGATACGCAGTATTTT	CASSSIRGFGTDTQYF
TRBV6-5	TRBJ2-3	NA	NA	TGTGCCAGCAGTTACTTGGACTCCACAGATACGCAGTATTTT	CASSYLDSTDTQYF
TRBV7-2	TRBJ2-2	TRBD1	NA	TGTGCCAGCAGCTTAGGGACAGGGGCCTCCGGGGAGCTGTTTTTT	CASSLGTGASGELFF
TRBV4-1	TRBJ1-1	NA	NA	TGCGCCAGCAGCCAAATTGGGGTTGGGACTGAAGCTTTCTTT	CASSQIGVGTEAFF
TRBV27	TRBJ1-2	TRBD1	NA	TGTGCCAGCAGCCTAACAGGGGGCGCCGGTTCTACGTGGGGCTACACCTTC	CASSLTGGAGSTWGYTF
TRBV2	TRBJ2-1	TRBD2	NA	TGTGCCAGCAGTATGAGCGGGGGTAACAATGAGCAGTTCTTC	CASSMSGGNNEQFF
TRBV28	TRBJ2-2	NA	few	TGTGCCAGCAGTCGACCTCTTACCGGGGAGCTGTTTTTT	CASSRPLTGELFF
TRBV7-2	TRBJ2-1	NA	NA	TGTGCCAGCAGCTTGCAGGGTTCGAAGGGCGGATCCTACAATGAGCAGTTCTTC	CASSLQGSKGGSYNEQFF
TRBV24-1	TRBJ2-2	NA	few	TGTGCCACCAGTGGGGCGAAGGGGAACACCGGGGAGCTGTTTTTT	CATSGAKGNTGELFF
TRBV15	TRBJ1-6	NA	NA	TGTGCCACCAGCAGAGTCCAGGCAGTAAATAATAATTCACCCCTCCACTTT	CATSRVQAVNNNSPLHF
TRBV5-1	TRBJ2-1	TRBD2	NA	TGCGCCAGCAGCTTAACTAGCGGGGGGGCACATGGGCAGTTCTTC	CASSLTSGGAHGQFF
TRBV7-7	TRBJ2-2	NA	NA	TGTGCCACCCTCCCTGTTGGCGGGACGAACACCGGGGAGCTGTTTTTT	CATLPVGGTNTGELFF
TRBV3-1/TRBV3-2	TRBJ2-1	TRBD2	few	TGTGCCAGCAGCCAGGCTAGCGGGGACTACTACAATGAGCAGTTCTTC	CASSQASGDYYNEQFF
TRBV19	TRBJ1-1	NA	once	TGTGCCAGTGGGTGGACTGAAGCTTTCTTT	CASGWTEAFF
TRBV19	TRBJ2-5	NA	NA	TGTGCCAGTAGTATTGATTTCCGGGCGGCCCAGTACTTC	CASSIDFRAAQYF
TRBV29-1	TRBJ1-2	TRBD1	NA	TGCAGCGTTTTTCCGGGACAGGGGGCACCTGGCTACACCTTC	CSVFPGQGAPGYTF
TRBV7-6	TRBJ2-1	TRBD2	few	TGTGCCAATCGGACTAGCGGGAAGGATGAGCAGTTCTTC	CANRTSGKDEQFF
TRBV5-1	TRBJ1-2	NA	few	TGCGCCAGCAGCATCGGGGGGGAAAACTATGGCTACACCTTC	CASSIGGENYGYTF
TRBV5-5	TRBJ2-1	NA	NA	TGTGCCAGCAGCTTTATGATAGCGGTGAACAATGAGCAGTTCTTC	CASSFMIAVNNEQFF
TRBV7-2	TRBJ2-7	NA	NA	TGTGCCAGCAGAGGGAGGGGGCAGGGGAATATGGTGGGCGAGCAGTACTTC	CASRGRGQGNMVGEQYF
TRBV7-2	TRBJ2-5	TRBD1	NA	TGTGCCAGCAGCTTTCAGACAGGGGCAGGAGAGACCCAGTACTTC	CASSFQTGAGETQYF
TRBV24-1	TRBJ1-5	NA	few	TGTGCCACCAGTGGAAGAAATCAGCCCCAGCATTTT	CATSGRNQPQHF
TRBV11-2	TRBJ1-4	TRBD1	few	TGTGCCAGTAGGGACAGGCGTCGTTCTAATGAAAAACTGTTTTTT	CASRDRRRSNEKLFF
TRBV6-4	TRBJ1-5	TRBD1	NA	TGTGCCAGCAGTGATACAGGGGGAGATCAGCCCCAGCATTTT	CASSDTGGDQPQHF
TRBV11-2	TRBJ2-2	TRBD2	NA	TGTGCCAGCAGACGGGGACTAGCGGGAACCGGGGAGCTGTTTTTT	CASRRGLAGTGELFF
TRBV5-1	TRBJ2-1	TRBD2	few	TGCGCCAGCAGCTTGGTTTCTGCGGGGGGCCGGAATGAGCAGTTCTTC	CASSLVSAGGRNEQFF
TRBV24-1	TRBJ1-1	TRBD1	NA	TGTGCCACCAGTGACGACAGGGCTACTGAAGCTTTCTTT	CATSDDRATEAFF
TRBV27	TRBJ2-3	NA	NA	TGTGCCAGCAGTTCAGGGGAGGGAGATACGCAGTATTTT	CASSSGEGDTQYF
TRBV5-1	TRBJ1-1	NA	many	TGCGCCAGCAGCTTGTACGGGGGGAGCACTGAAGCTTTCTTT	CASSLYGGSTEAFF
TRBV6-5	TRBJ1-2	NA	NA	TGTGCCAGCAGCGACATGTCCGGGAGTGGCTACACCTTC	CASSDMSGSGYTF
TRBV29-1	TRBJ1-2	NA	NA	TGCAGCGCCCTAGAGGGGGGGGATAAACCCAACTATGGCTACACCTTC	CSALEGGDKPNYGYTF
TRBV6-5	TRBJ1-4	NA	NA	TGTGCCAGCAGGCCGGGGAGACTAACTAATGAAAAACTGTTTTTT	CASRPGRLTNEKLFF
TRBV27	TRBJ2-7	NA	few	TGTGCCAGCAGTCCATACCCCAGGGCGGGGTACGAGCAGTACTTC	CASSPYPRAGYEQYF